Below, one TCR beta chain is given with its context. What it binds is not known. Recently defined diagnostic criteria classed the Susac syndrome patients as definite or probable. The authors reverse transcribed roughly 0.5 to 1 ug RNA with random hexamers. TCRdb re-called the immunoSEQ multiplex PCR reads with MiXCR, one entry per CDR3 protein. The sample holds some 180,000 distinct CDR3 sequences, about 95% seen once. The data stem from a study of CD8 T cells in Susac syndrome. Points from the study as a whole: In Susac syndrome, CD4+ T cell repertoires lacked any clonal expansion.

The germline V gene encodes CDR1 LGHDT and CDR2 YNNKEL (reference sequence). V lost 4 bases, J lost 7 bases, and 14 bases lay in between. This CDR3 has 14 amino acids. Sample: CD4+ T cells from PBMCs. This chain joins TRBV3-1 and TRBJ1-5, with a possible D match to TRBD1 (5 bases). The TCR originated in a human donor with Susac syndrome. The CDR3 DNA is TGTGCCAGCAGCCCCTTGGGGGTGGGGCAGCCCCAGCATTTT. It encodes CASSPLGVGQPQHF.